Shown below are 9 T cell receptor beta chains from a single sample sequenced in a study of blood T cells in healthy people across ages. A second about 7 to 12 cycle PCR used barcoded and J-beta primers. MiXCR, applied by TCRdb to the 5' RACE reads, yields one record per CDR3 protein. Among about 1.8 million distinct CDR3 sequences listed, roughly 52% were seen once. Material: blood. These receptors all come from a woman aged 40 to 50 in good health.

For this clonotype: An end of the junction does not agree with germline; a read error may underlie this. The V gene is TRBV7-2, the J gene TRBJ2-4; possibly TRBD1 for D (5 bases). The CDR3 is 12 residues long. Germline lookup yields CDR1 SGHTA and CDR2 FQGNSA. As DNA, the CDR3 is TGTGCCAGCAGCTTTAGAACAGGAATTCGGTACTTC. Protein sequence: CASSFRTGIRYF.

The genes are TRBV10-3 and TRBJ2-1, with 9 bases aligning to TRBD1. V shed 8 bases and J 9 bases; nucleotides not matched to a gene: 5. Germline CDR1 ENHRY, CDR2 SYGVKD. The length of the CDR3 is 12 residues. The CDR3 here is CAIGQGTSEQFF. The CDR3, as DNA: TGTGCCATCGGACAGGGGACGAGTGAGCAGTTCTTC.

The rearrangement joins TRBV28 to TRBJ2-4; D gene ambiguous. With the DNA end fitting TRBJ2-5 better, the J assignment may be wrong. CDR1 and CDR2 (germline): MDHEN, SYDVKM. CDR3 length: 15 amino acids. CDR3 nucleotides: TGTGCCAGCAGTCCCCCGGTGGCAGCCCAAGAGACCCAGTACTTC. Residues: CASSPPVAAQETQYF.

The rearrangement links TRBV15 to TRBJ1-5, with a possible D match to TRBD1 (5 bases). The CDR3 extends over 14 amino acids. Trimming removed 4 bases at V and 3 bases at J, with 10 bases between. Germline CDR1 and CDR2: LNHNV and YYDKDF (reference sequence). In DNA, the CDR3 is TGTGCCACCAGCACAGGGAGAGTCAATCAGCCCCAGCATTTT. This gives the protein CATSTGRVNQPQHF. Supplemented by reference TRBV15 and TRBJ1-5, the full variable domain reads DAMVIQNPRYQVTQFGKPVTLSCSQTLNHNVMYWYQQKSSQAPKLLFHYYDKDFNNEADTPDNFQSRRPNTSFCFLDIRSPGLGDTAMYLCATSTGRVNQPQHFGDGTRLSIL.

This clonotype was seen only a few times. V gene TRBV24-1 combines with J gene TRBJ1-2, with D unclear. CDR3 length: 14 residues. Germline V gene lookup returns CDR1 KGHDR and CDR2 SFDVKD. The germline V and J ends were trimmed by 4 bases and 5 bases, with 13 bases remaining between them. CDR3 sequence reads: CATSEADVWYGYTF. The CDR3 nucleotides are TGTGCCACCAGTGAGGCGGATGTTTGGTATGGCTACACCTTC.

This sequence joins TRBV18 and TRBJ1-5; D uncertain. In germline, CDR1 is KGHSH, CDR2 LQKENI. The V end was cut by 0 bases, the J end by 4 bases, with 13 bases between. The length of the CDR3 is 16 residues. The CDR3 is CASSPPPARSNQPQHF. CDR3 sequence (DNA): TGTGCCAGCTCACCACCGCCGGCCAGATCAAATCAGCCCCAGCATTTT.

This clonotype was picked up a small number of times. The gene calls are TRBV20-1 and TRBJ2-7; TRBD1 might be the D (6 bases). CDR1 is DFQATT, CDR2 SNEGSKA, per germline (reference sequence). CDR3 length: 16 amino acids. V was cut by 2 bases and J by 3 bases, with 20 bases left in between. CDR3 DNA: TGCAGTGCTAGACGTACAGGGATGTGGGCCTTCTACGAGCAGTACTTC. Its protein product is CSARRTGMWAFYEQYF.

The chain recombines TRBV7-3 with TRBJ2-3, with 8 nucleotides matching TRBD2. With 1 base clipped from V and 5 bases from J, the junction kept 11 bases outside the gene matches. Germline CDR1 is SGHTA and CDR2 is FQGTGA. This CDR3 comprises 17 residues. In DNA, the CDR3 is TGTGCCAGCAGCTTAAAGGGCCGGGGGGGGCAGGTAGATACGCAGTATTTT. This gives the protein CASSLKGRGGQVDTQYF.

This chain uses TRBV14 with TRBJ1-1; perhaps TRBD1 as D (6 bases). Germline V gene lookup returns CDR1 SGHDN and CDR2 FVKESK. V dropped 3 bases and J dropped 3 bases, with 17 bases sitting between them. The CDR3 is made up of 16 amino acids. The CDR3 region is CASSQDTGQFDTEAFF. CDR3 in DNA: TGTGCCAGCAGCCAGGATACCGGACAGTTTGACACTGAAGCTTTCTTT.